The sequence of this TCR beta chain was determined in a study of cytomegalovirus exposure and HLA in healthy donors (dated by TCRdb to about 2017). For the study in its entirety: An earlier analysis of approximately 590 of the donors reported more than 250 Gb of sequence data and some 120 million unique TCR beta sequences from 190 million or so T cells. An early release that covered several hundred HLA-typed donors contained about 300 gigabases of sequencing data and tens of millions of unique TCR sequences. Of the approximately 400 genotyped donors, over 65% fell in the genetic ancestry cluster associated with self-reported Caucasian donors. The study was designed to test whether signatures of past pathogen exposure could be identified by cataloging public T cell receptors. The T cell repertoires of under 750 subjects were profiled by immunosequencing and related to cytomegalovirus serostatus. Besides the first cohort of some 670 subjects, a separate validation cohort made up of over a hundred different subjects was used. High-throughput TCR immunosequencing, statistical association of individual TCRs with disease status, and machine learning were combined to predict cytomegalovirus infection status. A later analysis re-examined previously published TCR beta repertoires from hundreds of donors and added high-resolution HLA genotyping to investigate patterns of TCR occurrence. The later analysis used no new phenotypic data to find candidate immune exposures, relying instead on TCR beta sequences and their occurrence across donors. To decide whether each TCR beta V gene segment behaved as functional or pseudogenic, an earlier analysis of approximately 600 of the donors relied on high-throughput TCR beta sequencing. Alongside the repertoire data, information on donor age, sex, ethnicity and CMV serostatus was compiled. A later genetic analysis used genome-wide SNP genotypes for about 55% of the 666 donors, treating that subset as a discovery cohort. Every discovery cohort repertoire had been produced on one sequencing platform. Both class I and class II loci were covered by HLA typing, at four-digit resolution. Typing coverage varied by locus: roughly 629-630 donors for A, B, C, DRB1 and DQB1; 522 for DQA1; about 570 for DPA1; roughly 450 for DPB1. Roughly 5 DR-DQ haplotypes were treated as single units for association and clustering because of strong linkage in the cohort. On average, 235,054 unique TCR beta nucleotide sequences were sequenced per donor among some 420 genotyped donors of the cohort, with approximately 18% of those sequences being non-productive.

Libraries were built with the immunoSEQ multiplex PCR assay. A mixture of 60 forward primers for TCR Vbeta segments and 13 reverse primers for TCR Jbeta segments was used in the multiplex PCR. A multiplex PCR assay on genomic DNA amplified the CDR3 region of rearranged TCR beta genes. On the Illumina HiSeq System, the amplified TCR beta libraries were sequenced as 87-base-pair reads. Per the authors' processing: A later analysis counted about 80 million unique TCR beta chains across the 600 to 850 repertoires, and 9.5 million to 11 million of these chains were shared by at least two donors. To remove PCR and sequencing errors, raw reads were error-corrected and collapsed into unique sequences using a nearest-neighbor algorithm that merged closely related sequences. Alignment of CDR3 sequences to IMGT reference sequences was used to assign V, D and J gene segments. Each retained sequence needed at least a six-nucleotide match to both a V gene segment and a J gene segment. Rearrangements were classified as productive when the CDR3 lacked stop codons and remained in frame with V and J, and all other rearrangements were classified as non-productive. CDR3 was defined by IMGT convention, running from the second conserved V-encoded cysteine to the conserved J-encoded phenylalanine. In an earlier analysis of just under 600 of the donors, sequences lacking an unambiguous match to a single V gene segment were excluded. An earlier analysis of about 590 of the donors classified V segments as functional when productive rearrangements were above 56.7% and as segregating when the standard deviation between donors was above 5%. A statistical classification framework was built for diagnosing cytomegalovirus status from the catalog of TCR beta chain sequences. In a later analysis, V and J genes were assigned by comparing TCR nucleotide sequences against IMGT/GENE-DB human TR gene sequences. The TCRdist pipeline was used in a later analysis to assign CDR3 sequences and most-parsimonious VDJ recombination scenarios. In a later analysis, each TCR beta chain was defined by its CDR3 amino acid sequence together with its V-gene family, and reads without a unique V-gene family were excluded. A later analysis removed over 500 highly shared, low-generation-probability nucleotide sequences to deal with suspected cross-contamination and a sequencing artifact. A later analysis calculated a clonal expansion index for each public chain from normalized within-repertoire ranks of inferred template counts. In a later analysis, generation probabilities were computed using a VDJ recombination model fitted to out-of-frame rearrangements, and the results were checked against IGoR. In a later analysis, TCR-TCR, TCR-HLA and TCR-CMV co-occurrence was scored with hypergeometric tests, and a repertoire-size bias correction was applied to TCR pairs. False discovery rates were estimated in a later analysis by permuting HLA or CMV assignments 20 times. In a later analysis, co-occurring TCRs were grouped using DBSCAN, with TCRdist sequence similarity added in when clustering inside HLA-allele-positive subsets. Repertoires with fewer than 30,000 or more than 120,000 public chains were left out of co-occurrence clustering, as were about 5 repertoires with anomalous nucleotide sharing. TCRdb took over this immuneACCESS table, retaining in-frame rearrangements with V and J assigned. Such tables are incomplete; in checked studies, under half of the missing clones stem from an unresolved V gene, and the remainder is unexplained. D and trimming come from the DNA, and the V and J calls and clone size come from that table. In this sample the table shows some 180,000 clones, roughly 80% of which occur a single time. 2.5% to 3% of the sample is taken by the ten largest.

Concerning this clone: What antigen it recognizes has not been identified. Base-call qualities are not available, and no considerably larger clone is one nucleotide away.

In total, fewer than 750 healthy bone marrow donors made up the cohort. At the time of sampling, every cohort member was nominally healthy, though immune exposures that went unrecorded were likely present. The donor tested CMV seronegative and was one of the 352 seronegative cohort members. A peripheral blood sample was collected from each donor, and TCR beta sequencing was performed on peripheral blood mononuclear cells. Genomic DNA extraction from the blood cell samples was performed with the Qiagen DNeasy Blood Extraction Kit. V is cut back by 3 bases and J by 1 base, with 7 bases in the junction unmatched. The CDR3 has 16 amino acids, counting the end cysteine and phenylalanine. Only CDR3 DNA remains: 48 bases, in frame from the first base. CDR1 and CDR2 are drawn from the germline V gene: MDHEN, SYDVKM. Summary of the overall study and its limitations: The classifier was reported to diagnose cytomegalovirus status with high specificity and sensitivity in both the original and validation cohorts. Several of the top co-occurrence clusters appeared to be linked to parvovirus B19, influenza, CMV and Epstein-Barr virus, according to a later analysis. A further reported finding was that TCR beta sequences accurately predicted the HLA-A and HLA-B alleles for most subjects in the first cohort. In a later analysis, the rate of TCR association differed among HLA loci, with DRB1 alleles having the most associated TCRs and HLA-C alleles having the fewest. Across donors, most TCR sequences were observed very rarely, whereas some public TCRs were present in many individuals. The cohort was sequenced for TCR beta chains only, and without alpha or paired-chain data the features that could be detected were limited. Because counts were too low, seventeen rarely observed V segments, including chromosome 9 orphons, were excluded from the earlier analysis of around 590 of the donors. Because some donors lacked HLA typing at each locus, the association tests relied only on the typed subset. In a later analysis, HLA-associated TCR beta chains were found to be more clonally expanded and to have lower generation probabilities than equally common non-associated chains. In a later genetic analysis, fewer N-insertions in productive TCRs were reported among donors in an Asian-associated ancestry cluster than the roughly 640-donor mean. The presence/absence analyses assumed that sequencing depth was roughly uniform across donors, and that assumption may not be true. Correlated functional status among segregating V segments might reflect linkage disequilibrium, but an unknown experimental factor could not be ruled out. A few of the identified cytomegalovirus-associated TCR beta chains were confirmed in vitro to be specific for cytomegalovirus antigens. Some IMGT-functional V segments, including TRBV6-2 and TRBV6-3, could not be distinguished by the 87-base-pair reads and were therefore excluded. When HLA alleles, especially DR and DQ, strongly co-occurred, attributing TCR associations to individual alleles was difficult. A later genetic analysis associated a missense DCLRE1C variant with V-gene and J-gene trimming of TCR beta chains, and an independent cohort replicated the association. The sequencing pipeline was judged likely to have produced a cluster of highly shared sequence variants as a technical artifact. In the study, around 150 TCR beta chains were listed as associated with cytomegalovirus. A later analysis found that most CMV-associated TCR beta chains appeared HLA-restricted, with HLA associations seemingly driven largely by CMV exposure. In a later analysis, 16,951 TCR beta sequences were associated with specific HLA alleles at a false discovery rate of 0.05. In an earlier analysis of over 550 of the donors, most TCR beta V segments were observed in productive rearrangements about 87% or about 30% of the time, broadly matching IMGT annotations. It was suggested by the authors that the approach could potentially be generalized to other disease states and immunological phenotypes. CMV serostatus was the only immune exposure information available for the cohort.

Specimen: PBMCs. The chain was built from TRBV28 and TRBJ1-1, with TRBD1 matching 8 junction bases. The sequence was obtained from a female donor in good health and CMV-seronegative. The DNA sequence follows: TGTGCCAGCAGTTTGCGGACAGGGATTGGGAACACTGAAGCTTTCTTT. It translates to CASSLRTGIGNTEAFF.